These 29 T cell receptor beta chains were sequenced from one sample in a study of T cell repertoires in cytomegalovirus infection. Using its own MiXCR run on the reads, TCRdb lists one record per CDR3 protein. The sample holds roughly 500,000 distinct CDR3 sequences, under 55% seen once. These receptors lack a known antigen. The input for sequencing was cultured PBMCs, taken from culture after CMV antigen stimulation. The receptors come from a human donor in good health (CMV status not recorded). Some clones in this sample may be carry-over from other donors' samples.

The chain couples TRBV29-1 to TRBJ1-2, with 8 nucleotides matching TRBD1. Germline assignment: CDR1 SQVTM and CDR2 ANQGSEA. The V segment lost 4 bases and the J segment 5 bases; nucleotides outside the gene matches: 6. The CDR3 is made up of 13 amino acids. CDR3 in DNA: TGCAGCGTTGGACAGGGGAAGTTGTATGGCTACACCTTC. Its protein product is CSVGQGKLYGYTF.

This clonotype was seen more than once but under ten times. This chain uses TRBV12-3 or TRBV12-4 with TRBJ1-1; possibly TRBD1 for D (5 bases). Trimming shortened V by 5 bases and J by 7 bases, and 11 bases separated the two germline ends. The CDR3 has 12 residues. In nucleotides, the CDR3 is TGTGCCAGCAGTCCTGGGACGGATGAAGCTTTCTTT. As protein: CASSPGTDEAFF.

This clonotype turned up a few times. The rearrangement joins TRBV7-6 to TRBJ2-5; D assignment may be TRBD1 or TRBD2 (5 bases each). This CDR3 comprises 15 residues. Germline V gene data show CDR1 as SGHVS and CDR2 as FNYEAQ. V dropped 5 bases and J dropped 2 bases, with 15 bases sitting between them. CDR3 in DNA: TGTGCCAGCAGCCGGGGACGAGGTTCACAAGAGACCCAGTACTTC. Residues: CASSRGRGSQETQYF.

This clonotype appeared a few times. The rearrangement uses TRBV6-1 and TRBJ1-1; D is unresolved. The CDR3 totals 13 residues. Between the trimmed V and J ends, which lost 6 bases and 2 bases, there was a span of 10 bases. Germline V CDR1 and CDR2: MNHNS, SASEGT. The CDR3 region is CASRTQVNTEAFF. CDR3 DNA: TGTGCCAGCAGGACCCAGGTAAACACTGAAGCTTTCTTT.

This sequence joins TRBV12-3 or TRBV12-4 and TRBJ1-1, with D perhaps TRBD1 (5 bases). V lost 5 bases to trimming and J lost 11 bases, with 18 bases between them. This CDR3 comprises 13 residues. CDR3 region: CASSPGTPVVAFF. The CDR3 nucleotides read TGTGCCAGCAGTCCCGGGACCCCGGTCGTTGCTTTCTTT.

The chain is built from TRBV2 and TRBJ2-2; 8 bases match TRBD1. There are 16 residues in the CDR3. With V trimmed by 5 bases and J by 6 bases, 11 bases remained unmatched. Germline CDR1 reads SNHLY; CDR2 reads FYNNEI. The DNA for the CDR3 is TGTGCCAGCAGTTACATTCAGGGGGCAGGACCCGGGGAGCTGTTTTTT. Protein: CASSYIQGAGPGELFF.

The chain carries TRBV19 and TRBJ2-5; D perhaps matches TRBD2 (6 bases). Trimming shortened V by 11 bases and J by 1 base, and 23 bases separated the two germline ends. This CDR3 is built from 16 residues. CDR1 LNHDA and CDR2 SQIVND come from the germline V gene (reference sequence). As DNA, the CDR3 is TGTGCCTCCCGGGGGAGGCGGGCGGTGATCCAAGAGACCCAGTACTTC. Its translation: CASRGRRAVIQETQYF.

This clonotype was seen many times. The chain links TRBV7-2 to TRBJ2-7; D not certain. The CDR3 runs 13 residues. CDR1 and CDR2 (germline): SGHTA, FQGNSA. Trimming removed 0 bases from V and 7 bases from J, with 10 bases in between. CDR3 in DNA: TGTGCCAGCAGCTTAGCCCGCCTAGGGGAGCAGTACGTC. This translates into CASSLARLGEQYV.

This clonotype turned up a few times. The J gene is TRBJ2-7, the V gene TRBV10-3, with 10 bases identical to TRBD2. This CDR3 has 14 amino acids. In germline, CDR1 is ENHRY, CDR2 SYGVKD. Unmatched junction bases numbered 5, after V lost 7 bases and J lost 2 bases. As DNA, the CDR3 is TGTGCCATCACCCAAACTAGCGGGACCTACGAGCAGTACTTC. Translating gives CAITQTSGTYEQYF.

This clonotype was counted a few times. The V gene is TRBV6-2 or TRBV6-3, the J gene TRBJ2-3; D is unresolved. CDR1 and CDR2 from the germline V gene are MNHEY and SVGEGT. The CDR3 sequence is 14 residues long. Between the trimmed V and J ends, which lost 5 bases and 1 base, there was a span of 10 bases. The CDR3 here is CASSRHIGTDTQYF. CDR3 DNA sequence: TGTGCCAGCAGTAGGCACATAGGCACAGATACGCAGTATTTT.

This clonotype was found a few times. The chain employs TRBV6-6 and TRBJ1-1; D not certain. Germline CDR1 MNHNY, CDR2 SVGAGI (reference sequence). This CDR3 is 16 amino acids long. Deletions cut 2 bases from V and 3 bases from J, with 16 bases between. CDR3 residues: CASSYLAEAPYTEAFF. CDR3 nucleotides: TGTGCCAGCAGTTACCTCGCGGAGGCCCCGTACACTGAAGCTTTCTTT.

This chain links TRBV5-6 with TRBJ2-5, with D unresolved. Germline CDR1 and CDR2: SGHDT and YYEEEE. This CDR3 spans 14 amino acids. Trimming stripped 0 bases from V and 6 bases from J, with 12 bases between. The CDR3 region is CASSLESGGKTQYF. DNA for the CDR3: TGTGCCAGCAGCTTGGAGTCAGGTGGTAAGACCCAGTACTTC. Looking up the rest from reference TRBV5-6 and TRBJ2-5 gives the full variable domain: DAGVTQSPTHLIKTRGQQVTLRCSPKSGHDTVSWYQQALGQGPQFIFQYYEEEERQRGNFPDRFSGHQFPNYSSELNVNALLLGDSALYLCASSLESGGKTQYFGPGTRLLVL.

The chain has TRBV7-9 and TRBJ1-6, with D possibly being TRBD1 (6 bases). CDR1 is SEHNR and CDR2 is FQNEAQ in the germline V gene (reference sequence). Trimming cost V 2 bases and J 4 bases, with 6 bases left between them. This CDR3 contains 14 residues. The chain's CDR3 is CASSLQGYNSPLHF. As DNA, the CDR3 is TGTGCCAGCAGCTTACAGGGGTATAATTCACCCCTCCACTTT.

The CDR3 bases are TGTGCCAGCTCACCGGGACAGGGGGCGGACAATGAGCAGTTCTTC. This translates into CASSPGQGADNEQFF. The V and J genes are TRBV18 and TRBJ2-1, with 12 bases lining up with TRBD1. CDR3 length: 15 amino acids. Trimming removed 3 bases from V and 5 bases from J; junction bases left unmatched: 2. From germline, CDR1 is KGHSH and CDR2 LQKENI.

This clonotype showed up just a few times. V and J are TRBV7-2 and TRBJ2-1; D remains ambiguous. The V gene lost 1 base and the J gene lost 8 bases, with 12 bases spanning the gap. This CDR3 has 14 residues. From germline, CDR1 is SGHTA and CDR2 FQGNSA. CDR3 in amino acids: CASSLEGFHHEQFF. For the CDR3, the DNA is TGTGCCAGCAGCTTAGAAGGCTTCCACCATGAGCAGTTCTTC.

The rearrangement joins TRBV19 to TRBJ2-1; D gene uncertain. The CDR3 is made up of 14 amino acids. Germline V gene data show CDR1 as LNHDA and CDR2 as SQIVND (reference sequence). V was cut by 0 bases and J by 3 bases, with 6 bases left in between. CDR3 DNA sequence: TGTGCCAGTAGTATAGATACCCTCTACAATGAGCAGTTCTTC. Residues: CASSIDTLYNEQFF.

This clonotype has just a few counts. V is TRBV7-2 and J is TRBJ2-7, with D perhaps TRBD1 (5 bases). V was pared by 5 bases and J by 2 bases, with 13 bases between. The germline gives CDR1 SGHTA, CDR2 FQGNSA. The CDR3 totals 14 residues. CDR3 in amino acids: CASSPGGAAYEQYF. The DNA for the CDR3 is TGTGCCAGCAGCCCAGGTGGGGCCGCCTACGAGCAGTACTTC.

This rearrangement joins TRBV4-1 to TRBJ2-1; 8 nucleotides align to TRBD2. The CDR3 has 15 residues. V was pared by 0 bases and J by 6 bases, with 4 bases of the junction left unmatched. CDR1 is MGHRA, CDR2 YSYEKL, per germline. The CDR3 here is CASSQEAGEGNEQFF. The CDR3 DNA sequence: TGCGCCAGCAGCCAAGAAGCGGGGGAGGGCAATGAGCAGTTCTTC.

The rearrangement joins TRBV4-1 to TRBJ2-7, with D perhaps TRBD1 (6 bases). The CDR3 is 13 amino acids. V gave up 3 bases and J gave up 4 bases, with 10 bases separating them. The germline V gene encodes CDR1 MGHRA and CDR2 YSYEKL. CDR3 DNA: TGCGCCAGCAGCCAGCAACAGGGATACGAGCAGTACTTC. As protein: CASSQQQGYEQYF.

CDR3 DNA sequence: TGTGCCAGTAGAATCGGTGGGGGGAGTGGCGATGAGCAGTTCTTC. It yields the protein CASRIGGGSGDEQFF. The V and J genes are TRBV19 and TRBJ2-1; D possibly corresponds to TRBD2 (6 bases). V was cut by 6 bases and J by 8 bases, with 20 bases left in between. Germline CDR1 and CDR2: LNHDA and SQIVND (reference sequence). The CDR3 consists of 15 residues.

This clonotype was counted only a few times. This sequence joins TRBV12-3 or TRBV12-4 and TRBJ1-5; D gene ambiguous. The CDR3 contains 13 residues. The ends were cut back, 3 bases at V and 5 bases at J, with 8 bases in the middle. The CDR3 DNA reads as TGTGCCAGCAGTTTTAAGGGTTATCAGCCCCAGCATTTT. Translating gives CASSFKGYQPQHF.

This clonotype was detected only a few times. The CDR3: CASSPPGLQGVNEQFF. CDR3 DNA sequence: TGTGCCAGCAGCCCTCCGGGACTCCAGGGGGTCAATGAGCAGTTCTTC. The chain joins TRBV7-2 to TRBJ2-1; tentatively, D is TRBD1 (7 bases). Trimming removed 5 bases at V and 6 bases at J, with 20 bases between. The CDR3 spans 16 residues. Per germline, CDR1 SGHTA and CDR2 FQGNSA.

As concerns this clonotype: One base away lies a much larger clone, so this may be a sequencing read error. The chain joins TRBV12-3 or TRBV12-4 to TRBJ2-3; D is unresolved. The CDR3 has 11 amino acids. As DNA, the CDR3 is TGTGCCAACAGTGACACAGATACGCAGTATTTT. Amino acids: CANSDTDTQYF.

CDR3 DNA sequence: TGCAGTGCTAGTGTCGGGACAGGTGGCGAAGCTTTCTTT. It yields the protein CSASVGTGGEAFF. The rearrangement links TRBV20-1 to TRBJ1-1, with 8 bases lining up with TRBD1. The CDR3 sequence is 13 residues long. The ends lost 3 bases at V and 8 bases at J; junction bases unmatched: 8. Germline V CDR1 and CDR2: DFQATT, SNEGSKA (reference sequence).

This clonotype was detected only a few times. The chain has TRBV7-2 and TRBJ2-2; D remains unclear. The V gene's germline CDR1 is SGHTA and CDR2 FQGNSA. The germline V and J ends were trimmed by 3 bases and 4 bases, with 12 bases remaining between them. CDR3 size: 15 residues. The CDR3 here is CASSFDGLITGELFF. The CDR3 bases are TGTGCCAGCAGCTTCGATGGCCTGATCACCGGGGAGCTGTTTTTT.

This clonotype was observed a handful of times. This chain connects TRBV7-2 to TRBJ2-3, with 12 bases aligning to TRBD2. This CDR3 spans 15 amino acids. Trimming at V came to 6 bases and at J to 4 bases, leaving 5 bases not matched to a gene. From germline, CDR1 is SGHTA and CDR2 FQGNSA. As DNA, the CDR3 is TGTGCCAGCAGGAACAGACTAGCGGGAGCAGATACGCAGTATTTT. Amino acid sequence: CASRNRLAGADTQYF.

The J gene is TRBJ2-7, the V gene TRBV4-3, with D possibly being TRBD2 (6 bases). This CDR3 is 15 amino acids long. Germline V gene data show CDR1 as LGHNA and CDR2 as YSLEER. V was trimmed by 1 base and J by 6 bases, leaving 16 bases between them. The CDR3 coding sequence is TGCGCCAGCAGCCAAGTAGGCGGGACGGGCGCCGAGCAGTACTTC. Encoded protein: CASSQVGGTGAEQYF.

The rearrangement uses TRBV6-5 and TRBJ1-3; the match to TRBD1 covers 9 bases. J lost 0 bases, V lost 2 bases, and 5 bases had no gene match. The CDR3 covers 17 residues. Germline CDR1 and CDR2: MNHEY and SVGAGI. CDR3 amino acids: CASSYGTGPYSGNTIYF. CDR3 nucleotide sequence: TGTGCCAGCAGTTACGGGACAGGGCCTTACTCTGGAAACACCATATATTTT.

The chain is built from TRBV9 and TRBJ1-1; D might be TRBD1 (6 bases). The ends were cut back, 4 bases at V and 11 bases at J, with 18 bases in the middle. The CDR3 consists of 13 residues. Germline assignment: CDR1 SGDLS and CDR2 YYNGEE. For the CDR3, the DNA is TGTGCCAGCAGCCCCCGGGGGGCCGGTGGGGCTTTCTTT. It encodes CASSPRGAGGAFF.